These 21 T cell receptor beta chains originate from one sample sequenced in a study of T cell responses to AZD1222 COVID-19 vaccine. The assay was immunoSEQ multiplex PCR, and TCRdb's table has in-frame clones only and misses some. The table shows about 140,000 clones, with about 89% occurring only once. Sequenced here: peripheral blood, sampled 28 days after the second dose of the MenACWY control vaccine. These receptors all come from an adult who received the MenACWY meningococcal vaccine as a control.

V usage is TRBV6-5 and J usage is TRBJ2-1; 7 nucleotides match TRBD1. The CDR3 sequence is 15 residues long. Germline V gives CDR1 MNHEY, CDR2 SVGAGI. The V and J ends lost 7 bases and 4 bases, in that order; junction bases with no gene match: 10. As DNA, the CDR3 is TGTGCCAGCACCCTGAGGGGGCGACAATACAATGAGCAGTTCTTC. It specifies CASTLRGRQYNEQFF.

The chain recombines TRBV19 with TRBJ2-3; D possibly uses TRBD1 or TRBD2 (6 bases each). CDR3 size: 12 residues. Per the germline V gene, CDR1 is LNHDA and CDR2 is SQIVND (reference sequence). V lost 3 bases to trimming and J lost 6 bases, with 7 bases between them. Written as DNA, the CDR3 is TGTGCCAGTAGTATCGGGGGCGATACGCAGTATTTT. Its protein product is CASSIGGDTQYF.

This chain connects TRBV6-5 to TRBJ1-2; D possibly corresponds to TRBD1 (5 bases). V was pared by 4 bases and J by 2 bases, with 11 bases between. This CDR3 contains 14 residues. Germline CDR1 and CDR2: MNHEY and SVGAGI. The CDR3, as DNA: TGTGCCAGCAGTTTAAACCGGGACAACTATGGCTACACCTTC. Protein sequence: CASSLNRDNYGYTF.

This chain joins TRBV6-2 or TRBV6-3 and TRBJ2-7; tentative D call: TRBD2 (6 bases). The CDR3 covers 14 residues. Germline CDR1 reads MNHEY; CDR2 reads SVGEGT. Deletions cut 4 bases from V and 3 bases from J, with 13 bases between. DNA of the CDR3: TGTGCCAGCAGTTCTGGAGGGATTATCTACGAGCAGTACTTC. Amino acids: CASSSGGIIYEQYF.

V is TRBV2 and J is TRBJ2-3, with a tentative D call TRBD2 (6 bases). V lost 10 bases to trimming and J lost 2 bases, with 16 bases between them. The CDR3 extends over 14 amino acids. CDR1 and CDR2 from the germline V gene are SNHLY and FYNNEI. The CDR3 coding sequence is TGTGCCACGGGGACCGGGGGACCCACAGATACGCAGTATTTT. Translated: CATGTGGPTDTQYF.

The chain couples TRBV11-2 to TRBJ2-1; no clear D. Per germline, CDR1 SGHAT and CDR2 FQNNGV. This CDR3 has 13 amino acids. Deletions cut 2 bases from V and 8 bases from J, with 10 bases between. In nucleotides, the CDR3 is TGTGCCAGCAGCTTAATTCGAGGCTATGAGCAGTTCTTC. Translated: CASSLIRGYEQFF.

The genes are TRBV29-1 and TRBJ1-1; possibly TRBD1 for D (5 bases). CDR3 length equals 17 residues. The V end lost 0 bases, the J end lost 3 bases, and 20 bases lay between the germline ends. Germline lookup yields CDR1 SQVTM and CDR2 ANQGSEA. CDR3 sequence: CSVEDPRGEGPDTEAFF. CDR3 in DNA: TGCAGCGTTGAAGACCCAAGGGGAGAGGGGCCCGACACTGAAGCTTTCTTT.

This clone was counted between two and nine times. This chain links TRBV2 with TRBJ1-1; weak D call: TRBD1 (5 bases). Germline loops: CDR1 SNHLY, CDR2 FYNNEI. Trimming shortened V by 5 bases and J by 4 bases, and 14 bases separated the two germline ends. This CDR3 has 14 residues. The CDR3 nucleotides read TGTGCCAGCAGTACCGACAGCGACTCCACTGAAGCTTTCTTT. It encodes CASSTDSDSTEAFF.

Worth noting for this clone: A read error may explain this, as a much larger clone is one base away. V and J are TRBV2 and TRBJ2-3; D remains unclear. The V end was cut by 6 bases, the J end by 2 bases, with 3 bases between. The V gene's germline CDR1 is SNHLY and CDR2 FYNNEI. CDR3 length: 11 amino acids. The CDR3 DNA sequence: TGTGCCAGCAGCTTCACAGATACGCAGTATTTT. Amino acids: CASSFTDTQYF.

As concerns this clone: Additional DNA sequences in this sample encode the identical CDR3. The genes are TRBV28 and TRBJ1-2; a weak D match, TRBD1 (5 bases). There are 14 residues in the CDR3. Germline V lookup: CDR1 MDHEN, CDR2 SYDVKM. V lost 3 bases and J lost 4, with 12 bases in between. The DNA of the CDR3 is TGTGCCAGCAGTTTGGGGCAGGGTGGCTATGGCTACACCTTC. Amino acids: CASSLGQGGYGYTF.

This clone was counted a single time. The V call is TRBV6-1, the J call TRBJ2-7; D not certain. The CDR3 contains 15 residues. Germline V gene sequence: CDR1 MNHNS, CDR2 SASEGT. Trimming pared 1 base from V and 0 bases from J, leaving 10 bases between. CDR3 in amino acids: CASSEGWQASYEQYF. The DNA of the CDR3 is TGTGCCAGCAGTGAAGGGTGGCAGGCCTCCTACGAGCAGTACTTC.

The gene calls are TRBV9 and TRBJ2-3; 7 bases map to TRBD2. The CDR3 has 15 amino acids. From germline, CDR1 is SGDLS and CDR2 YYNGEE. The trim removed 0 bases at V and 5 bases at J, leaving 6 bases unmatched. The CDR3 here is CASSVGGGSGDTQYF. In nucleotides, the CDR3 is TGTGCCAGCAGCGTAGGTGGCGGGAGCGGAGATACGCAGTATTTT.

The rearrangement joins TRBV5-8 to TRBJ2-5; 11 nucleotides line up with TRBD1. This CDR3 region has 15 residues. Germline V gene data show CDR1 as SGHTS and CDR2 as YDEGEE. Trimming cost V 4 bases and J 2 bases; bases outside gene matches: 4. The CDR3 nucleotides are TGTGCCAGCAGCCCCGGACAGGGGGCACAAGAGACCCAGTACTTC. It specifies CASSPGQGAQETQYF.

V gene TRBV28 combines with J gene TRBJ1-5; 10 bases agree with TRBD1. The ends lost 9 bases at V and 5 bases at J; junction bases unmatched: 7. The CDR3 totals 14 residues. CDR1 is MDHEN and CDR2 is SYDVKM in the germline V gene. The CDR3, as DNA: TGTGCCAGTACGGACAGGGGGGGTTATCAGCCCCAGCATTTT. This codes for CASTDRGGYQPQHF. Together with reference TRBV28 and TRBJ1-5, the CDR3 gives the full variable domain: DVKVTQSSRYLVKRTGEKVFLECVQDMDHENMFWYRQDPGLGLRLIYFSYDVKMKEKGDIPEGYSVSREKKERFSLILESASTNQTSMYLCASTDRGGYQPQHFGDGTRLSIL.

This chain links TRBV28 with TRBJ1-4; TRBD1 is a possible D gene (5 bases). Trimming pared 5 bases from V and 7 bases from J, leaving 23 bases between. CDR1 MDHEN and CDR2 SYDVKM come from the germline V gene. CDR3 size: 17 residues. In DNA, the CDR3 is TGTGCCAGCAGTACATCCCAGGGAGGAGGTTTGGGTGAAAAACTGTTTTTT. Protein product: CASSTSQGGGLGEKLFF.

This clone was detected only once. An end of the junction differs from the germline gene, which may be a read error. V and J are TRBV28 and TRBJ2-7; 9 bases fit TRBD1. CDR1 MDHEN and CDR2 SYDVKM come from the germline V gene. The CDR3 loop spans 12 amino acids. The CDR3 here is CASSSSDRDRDF. CDR3 sequence (DNA): TGTGCCAGCAGTTCAAGCGACCGGGACAGGGACTTC.

This sequence joins TRBV19 and TRBJ1-5, with a tentative D call TRBD1 (6 bases). The ends were cut back, 3 bases at V and 3 bases at J, with 12 bases in the middle. The germline gives CDR1 LNHDA, CDR2 SQIVND (reference sequence). CDR3 length equals 15 residues. The CDR3 region has the DNA TGTGCCAGTAGTATTTGGGGGGCTAACAATCAGCCCCAGCATTTT. Its translation: CASSIWGANNQPQHF. Together with reference TRBV19 and TRBJ1-5, the CDR3 gives the full variable domain: DGGITQSPKYLFRKEGQNVTLSCEQNLNHDAMYWYRQDPGQGLRLIYYSQIVNDFQKGDIAEGYSVSREKKESFPLTVTSAQKNPTAFYLCASSIWGANNQPQHFGDGTRLSIL.

The chain couples TRBV5-6 to TRBJ1-1; D gene uncertain. The germline V and J ends were trimmed by 1 base and 11 bases, with 15 bases remaining between them. This CDR3 contains 13 residues. CDR1 is SGHDT and CDR2 is YYEEEE in the germline V gene. CDR3 sequence: CASSLPGGLGAFF. In DNA, the CDR3 is TGTGCCAGCAGCTTGCCCGGAGGATTAGGCGCTTTCTTT.

This clone has just one count. The V call is TRBV9, the J call TRBJ1-2; 8 nucleotides line up with TRBD1. V shed 2 bases, J shed 2 bases, and the junction held 8 bases outside the gene matches. The CDR3 is 16 amino acids. Germline loops: CDR1 SGDLS, CDR2 YYNGEE. CDR3 nucleotide sequence: TGTGCCAGCAGCGTCGATCCCGGGACAGGAAACTATGGCTACACCTTC. The encoded protein is CASSVDPGTGNYGYTF.

A single count supports this clone. The J gene is TRBJ1-2, the V gene TRBV7-9, with D unclear. The CDR3 consists of 13 residues. Trimming removed 1 base from V and 7 bases from J, with 10 bases in between. The germline V gene encodes CDR1 SEHNR and CDR2 FQNEAQ (reference sequence). DNA of the CDR3: TGTGCCAGCAGCTTAGTAGGAGGGTCTGGCTACACCTTC. This gives the protein CASSLVGGSGYTF.

The V gene is TRBV4-3, the J gene TRBJ2-2, with D perhaps matching TRBD1 or TRBD2 (5 bases each). CDR3 length: 15 residues. Trimming stripped 0 bases from V and 3 bases from J, with 8 bases between. Germline V lookup: CDR1 LGHNA, CDR2 YSLEER. CDR3 residues: CASSQDWGYTGELFF. The CDR3 DNA is TGCGCCAGCAGCCAAGATTGGGGGTACACCGGGGAGCTGTTTTTT.